The 20 T cell receptor beta chains below all came from one sample that was sequenced in a study of blood T cell repertoires in COVID-19. Using immunoSEQ multiplex PCR, the repertoire was profiled, and TCRdb retains in-frame clones only, with some absent. The sample lists fewer than 65,000 clones, 75% to 90% occurring once. The sample comprised peripheral blood. These receptors originate from a woman aged 60 to 75 with COVID-19, enrolled during active disease.

The rearrangement joins TRBV20-1 to TRBJ2-7; D remains ambiguous. CDR3 length: 11 amino acids. CDR1 DFQATT and CDR2 SNEGSKA come from the germline V gene (reference sequence). Trimming left V 3 bases short and J 4 bases short, with 7 bases between. The CDR3 protein is CSASREYEQYF. The CDR3 DNA follows: TGCAGTGCTAGTCGCGAGTACGAGCAGTACTTC.

The chain uses TRBV7-9 and TRBJ1-1; 11 positions agree with TRBD1. The CDR3 has 15 residues. The V gene's germline CDR1 is SEHNR and CDR2 FQNEAQ (reference sequence). V lost 5 bases and J lost 4; bases outside the gene matches: 6. The CDR3 DNA follows: TGTGCCAGCAGCAAGCCGGGACAGGGGGTCACTGAAGCTTTCTTT. Its protein is CASSKPGQGVTEAFF.

The genes are TRBV6-4 and TRBJ2-1; TRBD2 agrees at 8 bases. The CDR3 consists of 15 residues. Losses at the gene ends were 4 bases for V and 7 bases for J; bases not matched to a gene: 9. Per germline, CDR1 MRHNA and CDR2 SNTAGT. The CDR3 sequence: CASSGGRSGGNEQFF. CDR3 coding DNA: TGTGCCAGCAGTGGGGGAAGGTCGGGAGGGAATGAGCAGTTCTTC.

The chain carries TRBV7-2 and TRBJ1-4, with TRBD1 matching 10 bases. The CDR3 has 15 residues. CDR1 SGHTA and CDR2 FQGNSA come from the germline V gene. V was pared by 4 bases and J by 5 bases, with 4 bases of the junction left unmatched. This CDR3 reads CASSSDRGRNEKLFF. The DNA of the CDR3 is TGTGCCAGCAGCTCCGACAGGGGGCGAAATGAAAAACTGTTTTTT.

The V gene is TRBV5-4, the J gene TRBJ1-4, with D tentatively TRBD1 (5 bases). The V and J ends lost 5 bases and 3 bases respectively, with 17 bases between them. Per germline, CDR1 SGHNT and CDR2 YYREEE (reference sequence). This CDR3 spans 16 amino acids. CDR3 sequence reads: CASSSGPLGANEKLFF. CDR3 nucleotides: TGTGCCAGCAGTTCTGGTCCTCTAGGGGCTAATGAAAAACTGTTTTTT.

The chain links TRBV14 to TRBJ1-1, with 7 nucleotides matching TRBD1. Germline CDR1 reads SGHDN; CDR2 reads FVKESK. The CDR3 length is 11 residues. The ends lost 4 bases at V and 8 bases at J; junction bases unmatched: 1. The chain's CDR3 is CASSPQGEAFF. The DNA of the CDR3 is TGTGCCAGCAGCCCACAGGGGGAAGCTTTCTTT.

The rearrangement joins TRBV29-1 to TRBJ1-5; D ambiguous. V gave up 6 bases and J gave up 7 bases, with 13 bases separating them. Germline CDR1 SQVTM, CDR2 ANQGSEA. The CDR3 extends over 12 amino acids. This CDR3 is CSVGESYQPQHF. CDR3 nucleotide sequence: TGCAGCGTCGGTGAAAGCTACCAGCCCCAGCATTTT.

The chain employs TRBV9 and TRBJ2-2; D perhaps matches TRBD2 (5 bases). CDR1 and CDR2 from the germline V gene are SGDLS and YYNGEE. Trimming left V 0 bases short and J 6 bases short, with 6 bases between. The CDR3 contains 13 residues. The CDR3 loop is CASSVGGAGELFF. CDR3 DNA: TGTGCCAGCAGCGTAGGGGGAGCCGGGGAGCTGTTTTTT.

The chain uses TRBV9 and TRBJ2-7; a weak D match, TRBD1 (5 bases). The length of the CDR3 is 12 residues. Trimming cost V 4 bases and J 3 bases, with 8 bases left between them. Germline CDR1 SGDLS, CDR2 YYNGEE. The CDR3 region is CASSLDSYEQYF. CDR3 sequence (DNA): TGTGCCAGCAGCCTTGACAGCTACGAGCAGTACTTC.

V and J are TRBV11-2 and TRBJ2-5; D is unresolved. This CDR3 is built from 12 residues. CDR1 SGHAT and CDR2 FQNNGV come from the germline V gene. Trimming pared 0 bases from V and 5 bases from J, leaving 4 bases between. The CDR3 DNA sequence: TGTGCCAGCAGCTTAGACCGGGAGACCCAGTACTTC. It is translated as CASSLDRETQYF.

The chain carries TRBV5-1 and TRBJ2-5; 7 bases align to TRBD1. The germline CDR1 and CDR2 sequences are SGHRS and YFSETQ. This CDR3 spans 14 amino acids. J gave up 1 base and V 4 bases, and 4 bases lay outside the gene matches. The CDR3 is CASSDREFQETQYF. DNA for the CDR3: TGCGCCAGCAGCGACAGGGAGTTCCAAGAGACCCAGTACTTC.

The chain combines TRBV28 with TRBJ2-3; unclear D gene. The V gene lost 4 bases and the J gene lost 2 bases, with 16 bases spanning the gap. CDR1 MDHEN and CDR2 SYDVKM come from the germline V gene. This CDR3 is built from 16 residues. Here the CDR3 reads CASSSRESVYTDTQYF. CDR3 DNA sequence: TGTGCCAGCAGTTCACGTGAATCGGTTTACACAGATACGCAGTATTTT.

This clone occurred once. The rearrangement uses TRBV25-1 and TRBJ2-7, with TRBD1 matching 10 bases. J lost 7 bases, V lost 5 bases, and 8 bases had no gene match. The CDR3 consists of 14 residues. Germline CDR1 and CDR2: MGHDK and SYGVNS. The CDR3: CASSSGTGAGEQYF. DNA of the CDR3: TGTGCCAGCAGTTCCGGGACAGGGGCGGGAGAGCAGTACTTC.

The chain couples TRBV5-1 to TRBJ2-7; TRBD2 is a possible D gene (5 bases). Per the germline V gene, CDR1 is SGHRS and CDR2 is YFSETQ. The CDR3 is made up of 15 amino acids. With 0 bases removed from V and 4 bases from J, the gap between germline ends came to 14 bases. The CDR3 is CASSLDGVSSYEQYF. For the CDR3, the DNA is TGCGCCAGCAGCTTGGACGGGGTTTCGAGTTACGAGCAGTACTTC.

V gene TRBV6-5 combines with J gene TRBJ1-1, with no clear D. Germline V CDR1 and CDR2: MNHEY, SVGAGI. The V and J ends lost 4 bases and 3 bases respectively, with 15 bases between them. This CDR3 spans 15 amino acids. The CDR3 coding sequence is TGTGCCAGCAGTTCGGCGGCCCGGGAGGACACTGAAGCTTTCTTT. Residues: CASSSAAREDTEAFF.

This clone appeared a single time. V and J are TRBV9 and TRBJ2-3, with TRBD1 matching over 8 bases. Per the germline V gene, CDR1 is SGDLS and CDR2 is YYNGEE. This CDR3 has 16 amino acids. J was trimmed by 3 bases and V by 0 bases; bases with no gene match: 6. CDR3 DNA: TGTGCCAGCAGCGTAGGCACAGGGGGAAATACAGATACGCAGTATTTT. It encodes CASSVGTGGNTDTQYF.

This chain joins TRBV4-2 and TRBJ2-7; TRBD1 matches 7 bases. The CDR3 contains 14 residues. CDR1 is LGHNA, CDR2 YNFKEQ, per germline. J lost 3 bases, V lost 4 bases, and 6 bases had no gene match. CDR3 amino acids: CASSRGQEVYEQYF. DNA for the CDR3: TGTGCCAGCAGCCGAGGACAGGAGGTCTACGAGCAGTACTTC.

The chain carries TRBV7-8 and TRBJ1-4; D is possibly TRBD1 (6 bases). V was clipped by 5 bases and J by 5 bases, with 15 bases between them. The CDR3 totals 15 residues. Germline values: CDR1 SGHVS, CDR2 FQNEAQ. The CDR3 sequence: CASSGNRVWNEKLFF. CDR3 coding DNA: TGTGCCAGCAGCGGAAACAGGGTGTGGAATGAAAAACTGTTTTTT.

This chain uses TRBV5-1 with TRBJ1-2; 11 nucleotides match TRBD1. Germline lookup yields CDR1 SGHRS and CDR2 YFSETQ. The CDR3 has 17 residues. V gave up 0 bases and J gave up 4 bases; unmatched junction bases: 8. The CDR3 loop is CASSLAFGTGGSYGYTF. For the CDR3, the DNA is TGCGCCAGCAGCTTGGCCTTTGGGACAGGGGGTAGCTATGGCTACACCTTC.

J is TRBJ2-7 and V is TRBV21-1; TRBD2 is the table's D call and was not checked against the DNA. TRBV21-1 is labeled a pseudogene. This CDR3 has 17 residues. The CDR3 coding sequence is TGTGCCAGCAGCAAAGCCAGCGGGAGGGCCTGGACCTACGAGCAGTACTTC. This translates into CASSKASGRAWTYEQYF.